This T cell receptor (beta chain) was found in a study of OX40 agonist ivuxolimab in advanced cancers. Across the study: In this trial design, patients received ivuxolimab intravenously at 0.01 to 10 mg/kg every 2 weeks. Regarding the study as a whole: At 0.1 to 3.0 mg/kg, clonal expansion of CD4+ and CD8+ blood T cells had occurred by week 6.

Repertoires were generated with immunoSEQ multiplex PCR, while TCRdb's copy carries only in-frame clones and drops some. The sample carries 30,000 to 45,000 clones, about 88% recorded once. Germline CDR1 reads MDHEN; CDR2 reads SYDVKM. Between the trimmed V and J ends, which lost 11 bases and 0 bases, there was a span of 23 bases. This CDR3 is built from 17 residues. Points on this clone: Antigen specificity is unknown.

The sequencing used CD4+ or CD8+ T cells sorted from blood, collected in a trial of the OX40 agonist ivuxolimab. This chain joins TRBV28 and TRBJ1-5; D is unclear. This clonotype was obtained from an adult with an advanced solid tumor such as melanoma, head and neck, liver or kidney cancer. The CDR3 DNA sequence: TGTGCCGGCACCACTTCCCCCCCCACAGTTAGCAATCAGCCCCAGCATTTT. This codes for CAGTTSPPTVSNQPQHF.